This T cell receptor (beta chain) came from a study of Ad26.COV2.S vaccination and SARS-CoV-2 variants. Whole-study findings and limits: Vaccinees displayed broader spike-specific TCR repertoires than placebo recipients. Breadth, reportedly substantial, characterized the spike-specific CD8+ and CD4+ T cell responses after vaccination.

This table comes from immunoSEQ multiplex PCR, and its TCRdb copy is limited to in-frame clones, with some not included. The sample includes approximately 420,000 clones, around 89% of them seen just once. The treatment denotes: some 20 received Ad26.COV2.S at low or high dose, single or two shots; about 5 received placebo; per-sample allocation not given. Following the first vaccine or placebo injection, samples were taken on day 63. An Ad26 vector carrying the Wuhan-strain SARS-CoV-2 spike served as the vaccine. Germline V gene sequence: CDR1 SGHNT, CDR2 YENEEA. The CDR3 loop spans 12 amino acids. V was pared by 0 bases and J by 8 bases, with 5 bases between. With respect to this clone: Its antigen is still unknown.

The source material was peripheral blood, sampled in a trial of Ad26.COV2.S vaccine versus placebo. This receptor was identified in a person between 18 and 65 years old who received the Ad26.COV2.S COVID-19 vaccine or a placebo. V gene TRBV11-3 combines with J gene TRBJ2-1; D unresolved. This chain's CDR3 is CASSLDRDEQFF. The CDR3 DNA reads TGTGCCAGCAGCTTAGATCGGGATGAGCAGTTCTTC.